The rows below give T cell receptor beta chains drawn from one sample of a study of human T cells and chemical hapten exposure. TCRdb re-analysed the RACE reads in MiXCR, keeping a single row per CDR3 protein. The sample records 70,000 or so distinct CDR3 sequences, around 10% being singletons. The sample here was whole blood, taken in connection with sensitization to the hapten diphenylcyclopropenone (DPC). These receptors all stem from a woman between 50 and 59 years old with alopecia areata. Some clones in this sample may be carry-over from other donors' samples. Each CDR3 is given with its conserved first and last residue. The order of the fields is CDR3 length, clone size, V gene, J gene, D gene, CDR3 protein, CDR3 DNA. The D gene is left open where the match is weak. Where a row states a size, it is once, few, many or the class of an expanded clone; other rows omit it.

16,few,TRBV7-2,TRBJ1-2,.,CASSLALRGNNYGYTF,TGTGCCAGCAGCTTAGCGCTGAGGGGGAATAACTATGGCTACACCTTC
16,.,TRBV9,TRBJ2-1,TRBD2,CASSVQTSGSYNEQFF,TGTGCCAGCAGCGTCCAGACTAGCGGGAGCTACAATGAGCAGTTCTTC
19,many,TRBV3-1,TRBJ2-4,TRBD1,CASSLNYGDSISSKNIQYF,TGTGCCAGCAGCCTTAATTATGGGGACAGCATCTCTTCCAAAAACATTCAGTACTTC
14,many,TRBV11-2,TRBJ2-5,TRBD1,CASARGQLQETQYF,TGTGCCAGCGCCCGGGGACAGTTACAAGAGACCCAGTACTTC
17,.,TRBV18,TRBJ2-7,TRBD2,CASSPTQPLAGLYEQYF,TGTGCCAGCTCACCGACCCAGCCCCTAGCGGGACTTTACGAGCAGTACTTC
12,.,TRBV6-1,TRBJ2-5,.,CASTGDRETQYF,TGTGCCAGCACAGGGGACCGAGAGACCCAGTACTTC
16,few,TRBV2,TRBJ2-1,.,CASSEAGNTPYNEQFF,TGTGCCAGCAGTGAAGCTGGGAACACTCCCTACAATGAGCAGTTCTTC
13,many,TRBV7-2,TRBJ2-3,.,CASSLGDTDTQYF,TGTGCCAGCAGCTTAGGAGACACAGATACGCAGTATTTT
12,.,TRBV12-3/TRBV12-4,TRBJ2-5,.,CASSLRRETQYF,TGTGCCAGCAGTTTGCGTCGGGAGACCCAGTACTTC
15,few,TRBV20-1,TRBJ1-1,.,CSAGLFGGLNAEAFF,TGCAGTGCCGGACTCTTTGGGGGTCTGAACGCTGAAGCTTTCTTT
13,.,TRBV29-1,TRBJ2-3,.,CSVEWRSTDTQYF,TGCAGCGTTGAATGGAGAAGCACAGATACGCAGTATTTT
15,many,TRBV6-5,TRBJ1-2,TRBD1,CASSSLRGPGYGYTF,TGTGCCAGCAGTTCCCTCAGGGGGCCAGGCTATGGCTACACCTTC
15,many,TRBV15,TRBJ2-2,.,CATSRDYSNTGELFF,TGTGCCACCAGCAGAGATTACAGCAACACCGGGGAGCTGTTTTTT
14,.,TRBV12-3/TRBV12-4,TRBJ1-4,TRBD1,CASSLQGAEEKLFF,TGTGCCAGCAGTTTACAGGGGGCGGAGGAAAAACTGTTTTTT
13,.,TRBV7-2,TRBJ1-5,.,CASSSQGEQPQHF,TGTGCCAGCAGCTCACAGGGAGAGCAGCCCCAGCATTTT
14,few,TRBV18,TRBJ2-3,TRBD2,CASSRGDVTDTQYF,TGTGCCAGCTCCCGGGGGGATGTGACAGATACGCAGTATTTT
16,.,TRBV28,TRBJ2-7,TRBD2,CASSLTSGTLAYEQYF,TGTGCTAGCAGTTTAACTAGCGGGACCCTTGCCTACGAGCAGTACTTC
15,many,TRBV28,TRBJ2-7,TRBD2,CASSPSSGGAYEQYF,TGTGCCAGCAGTCCCTCTAGCGGGGGGGCCTACGAGCAGTACTTC
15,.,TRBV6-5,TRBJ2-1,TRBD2,CASSYKRGGNNEQFF,TGTGCCAGCAGTTATAAGCGGGGGGGGAACAATGAGCAGTTCTTC
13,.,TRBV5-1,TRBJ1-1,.,CASSLSSQFEAFF,TGCGCCAGCAGCTTGTCGTCCCAGTTTGAAGCTTTCTTT
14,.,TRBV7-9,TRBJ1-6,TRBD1,CASSARTGNSPLHF,TGTGCCAGCAGCGCGCGGACAGGGAATTCACCCCTCCACTTT
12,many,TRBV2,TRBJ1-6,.,CASKVQRSPLHF,TGTGCCAGCAAGGTCCAGCGGTCACCCCTCCACTTT
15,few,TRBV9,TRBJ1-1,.,CASSSRDLQNTEAFF,TGTGCCAGCAGCAGCAGGGACTTACAGAACACTGAAGCTTTCTTT
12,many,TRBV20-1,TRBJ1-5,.,CSASRQYQPQHF,TGCAGTGCTAGTAGGCAATATCAGCCCCAGCATTTT
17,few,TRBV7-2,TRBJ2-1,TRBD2,CASSLKWDSGRLDEQFF,TGTGCCAGCAGCTTAAAGTGGGATAGCGGGAGGTTAGATGAGCAGTTCTTC
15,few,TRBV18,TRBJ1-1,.,CASSRMGGRDTEAFF,TGTGCCAGCTCCCGGATGGGGGGGAGGGACACTGAAGCTTTCTTT
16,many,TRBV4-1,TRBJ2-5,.,CASSQSRGTFSETQYF,TGCGCCAGCAGCCAAAGCCGGGGCACGTTTTCGGAGACCCAGTACTTC
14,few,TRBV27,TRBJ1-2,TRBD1,CARRGQGKGKGYTF,TGTGCCAGGCGAGGACAGGGGAAAGGAAAGGGCTACACCTTC
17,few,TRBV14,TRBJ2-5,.,CASSQELEGVRSETQYF,TGTGCCAGCAGCCAAGAACTGGAGGGAGTAAGGTCTGAGACCCAGTACTTC
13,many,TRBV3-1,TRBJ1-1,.,CASSQASPRQAFF,TGTGCCAGCAGCCAAGCCTCCCCCCGGCAAGCTTTCTTT
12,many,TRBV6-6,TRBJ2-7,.,CASSPSSIEQYF,TGTGCCAGCTCACCCTCTTCTATAGAGCAGTACTTC